Following are 4 T cell receptor beta chains from one sample sequenced in a study of blood T cell repertoires in COVID-19. Profiling relied on immunoSEQ multiplex PCR, and the TCRdb table lists in-frame clones only, not all of them. This sample carries 55,000 to 75,000 clones, around nine tenths of them seen once, and the ten largest clones take 6.5% to 8%. What was sequenced was peripheral blood. These receptors originate from a human donor with active COVID-19. The donor label of this sample is uncertain.

The chain has TRBV19 and TRBJ1-3; unclear D gene. Germline CDR1 reads LNHDA; CDR2 reads SQIVND (reference sequence). The CDR3 spans 14 residues. V was pared by 5 bases and J by 3 bases, with 11 bases between. Here the CDR3 DNA reads TGTGCCAGTAGTCCCCGGAGCTTTGGAAACACCATATATTTT. Its protein is CASSPRSFGNTIYF.

The rearrangement joins TRBV27 to TRBJ1-5, with 9 positions matching TRBD1. V dropped 7 bases and J dropped 3; count of bases not matched to a gene: 1. Germline lookup yields CDR1 MNHEY and CDR2 SMNVEV (reference sequence). This CDR3 has 13 residues. CDR3 residues: CASNRGPNQPQHF. The CDR3 DNA reads TGTGCCAGCAACAGGGGGCCCAATCAGCCCCAGCATTTT.

In this sample, this clone turned up a few times. The chain combines TRBV19 with TRBJ1-5; D is unresolved. This CDR3 region has 15 residues. The V end lost 7 bases, the J end lost 6 bases, and 19 bases lay between the germline ends. Germline V gives CDR1 LNHDA, CDR2 SQIVND (reference sequence). Here the CDR3 DNA reads TGTGCCAGTACCTCAAGCGGCCCCGCAGGTCAGCCCCAGCATTTT. Encoded protein: CASTSSGPAGQPQHF.

The chain carries TRBV27 and TRBJ2-7; possibly TRBD1 for D (5 bases). Germline V gene lookup returns CDR1 MNHEY and CDR2 SMNVEV (reference sequence). The CDR3 runs to 13 residues. The ends were cut back, 5 bases at V and 5 bases at J, with 13 bases in the middle. This chain's CDR3 is CASSKPQGHEQYF. CDR3 in DNA: TGTGCCAGCAGTAAACCCCAGGGCCACGAGCAGTACTTC.